This TCR beta chain originates from a study of blood T cell repertoires in COVID-19. As handled by the study authors: The authors estimated nucleated cell counts from reference gene primer amplification. The assay was immunoSEQ multiplex PCR, and TCRdb's table has in-frame clones only and misses some. V and J calls plus clone size are reproduced from that table; the DNA served to infer D and trimming. The sample holds roughly 230,000 clones; approximately 84% are singletons and the top ten take less than 8.5%. In this sample, this clone turned up once. CDR3 length equals 13 residues. Germline V gene lookup returns CDR1 MNHEY and CDR2 SVGAGI. With 10 bases removed from V and 8 bases from J, the gap between germline ends came to 20 bases.

The receptor was isolated from a woman in her fifties or sixties who had been exposed to COVID-19. The V call is TRBV6-5, the J call TRBJ1-2, with D unresolved. Material: PBMCs or T cells enriched from blood (not recorded which). The CDR3 spells CATMTPGPKGYTF. CDR3 DNA: TGTGCCACCATGACCCCGGGTCCGAAGGGCTACACCTTC.